Listed below are T cell receptor beta chains from one sample, sequenced in a study of type 1 regulatory T cells. Each CDR3 protein gets one entry after TCRdb re-called the reads with MiXCR. The data hold approximately 97,000 distinct CDR3 sequences, with 31% observed a single time. The sample consisted of CD4+ T cells, either the whole sample or a sorted fraction (not recorded which). These receptors were collected from a human donor in good health. Both conserved end residues are part of each CDR3. The order of the fields is D gene, J gene, V gene, CDR3 protein. The D gene is left open where the match is weak.

TRBD2 TRBJ2-5 TRBV20-1 CSASRGGTSVKETQYF
. TRBJ2-1 TRBV29-1 CSVEYRNSYNEQFF
. TRBJ2-3 TRBV13 CASSLGRMYSTDTQYF
. TRBJ2-5 TRBV19 CASGVGTREETQYF
. TRBJ2-7 TRBV7-3 CASSLSADSYEQYF
. TRBJ2-7 TRBV20-1 CSAREAHGTGREQYF
TRBD1 TRBJ2-7 TRBV7-2 CASSVQGATYEQYF
TRBD2 TRBJ2-4 TRBV19 CASSVGLAGGPQIQYF
. TRBJ2-2 TRBV20-1 CSARGYTGELFF
TRBD1 TRBJ2-7 TRBV12-3/TRBV12-4 CASSTPGAGGYEQYF
TRBD1 TRBJ2-1 TRBV24-1 CARAGTGGNNEQFF
. TRBJ2-5 TRBV4-2 CASSHARGQETQYF
TRBD2 TRBJ2-2 TRBV20-1 CSASPGGSGRARELFF
. TRBJ2-7 TRBV29-1 CSARGPAYEQYF
. TRBJ2-2 TRBV24-1 CATSDPAGLGELFF
TRBD1 TRBJ1-5 TRBV5-4 CASSITKGTGHQPQHF
. TRBJ2-5 TRBV24-1 CATSDTQGEEETQYF
. TRBJ2-1 TRBV9 CASSPLGRMHEQFF
TRBD1 TRBJ2-5 TRBV5-1 CASNPGGAVETQYF
TRBD1 TRBJ2-1 TRBV20-1 CSASLTGGRGNEQFF
TRBD1 TRBJ2-3 TRBV5-1 CASRTGQGTDTQYF
TRBD2 TRBJ2-5 TRBV7-3 CASSSAPGGVETQYF
TRBD2 TRBJ2-1 TRBV20-1 CSAVGLAGLQEQFF
. TRBJ2-5 TRBV18 CASSPGDLETQYF
. TRBJ2-5 TRBV28 CASSLSVGPRTQYF
TRBD2 TRBJ2-3 TRBV20-1 CSARGSGTVLTQYF
TRBD1 TRBJ2-7 TRBV5-6 CASNVNRDRDHLRGYEQYF
TRBD1 TRBJ2-5 TRBV19 CASATGEEETQYF
. TRBJ2-3 TRBV7-2 CASSLASGYTDTQYF
. TRBJ2-2 TRBV30 CAWSRGGTGELFF
TRBD1 TRBJ2-2 TRBV12-3/TRBV12-4 CASSIGQGNTGELFF
. TRBJ2-1 TRBV3-1 CASSLWSNEQFF
TRBD2 TRBJ2-5 TRBV12-3/TRBV12-4 CASRRRTSGIETQYF
. TRBJ1-3 TRBV5-1 CASSLQPGGADGNTIYF
TRBD2 TRBJ2-2 TRBV5-1 CASSFPAGEAGELFF
TRBD2 TRBJ2-1 TRBV7-8 CASSGSGLGDNEQFF
TRBD1 TRBJ2-7 TRBV5-1 CASSVGTAEEQYF
. TRBJ1-5 TRBV7-2 CASSQRGSGNQPQHF
. TRBJ2-2 TRBV24-1 CATSDLGKGSTGELFF
TRBD2 TRBJ2-7 TRBV3-1 CASSQELAGGFEQYF
TRBD2 TRBJ2-1 TRBV20-1 CSARQQTSGGEQFF
. TRBJ1-2 TRBV6-2/TRBV6-3 CASSYGKDYGYTF
. TRBJ1-2 TRBV4-3 CASRAAGNSNYGYTF
. TRBJ2-7 TRBV5-5 CASSLLLYLTPEQYF
TRBD2 TRBJ2-2 TRBV5-6 CASWDLAGSNTGELFF
TRBD2 TRBJ2-7 TRBV20-1 CSARDPQILAGTYEQYF
. TRBJ2-4 TRBV6-6 CASSSQGSQYF
. TRBJ2-7 TRBV29-1 CSVARDTSYEQYF
. TRBJ1-5 TRBV4-1 CASSQEDPRGINQPQHF
. TRBJ2-1 TRBV6-2/TRBV6-3 CASSANGGNEQFF
. TRBJ2-1 TRBV6-2/TRBV6-3 CASSHSWTELSYNEQFF
TRBD2 TRBJ2-3 TRBV7-2 CASSFSGTRPEVAQYF
. TRBJ1-3 TRBV9 CASSVEVGSTGNTIYF
. TRBJ1-5 TRBV7-2 CASSFRGTSQPQHF
TRBD2 TRBJ2-5 TRBV7-2 CASSLVRLAGGPYQETQYF
TRBD2 TRBJ2-7 TRBV2 CASRPGTSGYEQYF
. TRBJ1-6 TRBV7-9 CASSPRDWGNSPLHF